A single T cell receptor beta chain is shown here with its context. What it binds is not known. Germline V CDR1 and CDR2: SGDLS, YYNGEE. V gave up 0 bases and J gave up 5 bases, with 17 bases separating them. The CDR3 spans 17 residues. Clones were read by immunoSEQ multiplex PCR, and TCRdb kept only the in-frame ones, dropping some. The sample lists 1.5 million to 2.5 million clones, about 95% occurring once. Naive CD8 cells lacked CD45RO, underwent positive selection for CCR7 and left out terminally differentiated effector memory CD45RA+ cells. There were only Caucasian adults among the donors, and all lived in Nashville, Tennessee. The data originate from a study of shared clonotypes between healthy human individuals. Points from the study as a whole: The study drew on few donors, limiting represented genetic and exposure-history diversity. All-four-donor shared clonotypes had higher generation probabilities than non-shared clonotypes did.

The material sequenced was naive CD8+ T cells sorted from blood. The chain carries TRBV9 and TRBJ2-2; D gene uncertain. This TCR was recovered from a man aged 18 to 29 in good health. CDR3 DNA: TGTGCCAGCAGCGTAGGCGGTAGCTGGTTTTTGACCGGGGAGCTGTTTTTT. It translates to CASSVGGSWFLTGELFF. Variable domain in full (rest from reference TRBV9 and TRBJ2-2): DSGVTQTPKHLITATGQRVTLRCSPRSGDLSVYWYQQSLDQGLQFLIQYYNGEERAKGNILERFSAQQFPDLHSELNLSSLELGDSALYFCASSVGGSWFLTGELFFGEGSRLTVL.